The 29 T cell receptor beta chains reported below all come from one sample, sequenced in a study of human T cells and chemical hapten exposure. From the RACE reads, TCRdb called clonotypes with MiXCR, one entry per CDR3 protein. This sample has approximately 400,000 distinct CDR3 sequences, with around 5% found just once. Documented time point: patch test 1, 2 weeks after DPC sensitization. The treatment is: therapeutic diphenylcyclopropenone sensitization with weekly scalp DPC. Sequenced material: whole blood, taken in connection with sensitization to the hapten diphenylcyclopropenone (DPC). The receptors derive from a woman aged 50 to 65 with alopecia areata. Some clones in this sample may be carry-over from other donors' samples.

In nucleotides, the CDR3 is TGTGCCTGGAGGGGGGGTTACACTTCACCCCTCCACTTT. Encoded protein: CAWRGGYTSPLHF. The chain combines TRBV30 with TRBJ1-6, with a possible D match to TRBD1 (5 bases). Trimming pared 3 bases from V and 9 bases from J, leaving 12 bases between. The CDR3 sequence is 13 residues long. The germline CDR1 and CDR2 sequences are GTSNPN and SVGIG (reference sequence). Full variable domain (outside the CDR3, taken from reference TRBV30 and TRBJ1-6): SQTIHQWPATLVQPVGSPLSLECTVEGTSNPNLYWYRQAAGRGLQLLFYSVGIGQISSEVPQNLSASRPQDRQFILSSKKLLLSDSGFYLCAWRGGYTSPLHFGNGTRLTVT.

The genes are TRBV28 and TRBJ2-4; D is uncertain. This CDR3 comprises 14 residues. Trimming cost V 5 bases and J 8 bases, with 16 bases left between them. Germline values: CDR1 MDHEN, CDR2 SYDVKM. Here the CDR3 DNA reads TGTGCCAGCAGTGCTCTCCCCGTTCCGCACATTCAGTACTTC. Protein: CASSALPVPHIQYF.

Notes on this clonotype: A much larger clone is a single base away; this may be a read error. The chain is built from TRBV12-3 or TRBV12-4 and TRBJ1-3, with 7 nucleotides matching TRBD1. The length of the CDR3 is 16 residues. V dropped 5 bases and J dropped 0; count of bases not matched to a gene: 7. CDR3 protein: CASSQGQTNSGNTIYF. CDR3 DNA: TGTGCCAGCAGTCAGGGACAGACGAACTCTGGAAACACCATATATTTT.

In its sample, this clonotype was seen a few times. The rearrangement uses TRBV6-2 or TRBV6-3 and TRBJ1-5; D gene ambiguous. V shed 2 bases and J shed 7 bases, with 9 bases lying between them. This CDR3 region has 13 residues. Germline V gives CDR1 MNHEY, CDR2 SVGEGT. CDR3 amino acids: CASSYAFEQPQHF. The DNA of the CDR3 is TGTGCCAGCAGTTACGCCTTCGAACAGCCCCAGCATTTT.

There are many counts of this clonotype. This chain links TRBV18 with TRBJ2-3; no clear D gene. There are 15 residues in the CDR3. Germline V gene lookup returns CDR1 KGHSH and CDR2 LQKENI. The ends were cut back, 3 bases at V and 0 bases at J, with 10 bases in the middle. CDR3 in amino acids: CASSPVPTSTDTQYF. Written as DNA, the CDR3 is TGTGCCAGCTCACCGGTTCCGACTAGCACAGATACGCAGTATTTT.

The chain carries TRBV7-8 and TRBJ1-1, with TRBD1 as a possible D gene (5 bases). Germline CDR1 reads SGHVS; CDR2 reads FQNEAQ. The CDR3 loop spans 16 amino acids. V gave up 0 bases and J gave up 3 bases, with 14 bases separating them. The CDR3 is CASSLARGGRHTEAFF. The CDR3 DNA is TGTGCCAGCAGCTTAGCAAGGGGAGGTCGTCACACTGAAGCTTTCTTT.

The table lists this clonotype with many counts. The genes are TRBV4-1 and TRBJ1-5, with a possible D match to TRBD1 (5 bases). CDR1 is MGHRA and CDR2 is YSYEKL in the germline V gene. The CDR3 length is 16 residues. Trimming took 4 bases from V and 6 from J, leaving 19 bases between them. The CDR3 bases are TGCGCCAGCAGCCCATCTCGACTCAGAGGGGTTCAGCCCCAGCATTTT. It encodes CASSPSRLRGVQPQHF.

The CDR3 nucleotides are TGTGCCAGCAGCTTAGGGCCGGGGGCAAACGAGCAGTACTTC. Its translation: CASSLGPGANEQYF. The chain uses TRBV7-7 and TRBJ2-7; D may match TRBD1 or TRBD2 (6 bases each). Germline CDR1 SSHAT, CDR2 FNYEAQ (reference sequence). The CDR3 is made up of 14 amino acids. Trimming took 1 base from V and 5 from J, leaving 12 bases between them.

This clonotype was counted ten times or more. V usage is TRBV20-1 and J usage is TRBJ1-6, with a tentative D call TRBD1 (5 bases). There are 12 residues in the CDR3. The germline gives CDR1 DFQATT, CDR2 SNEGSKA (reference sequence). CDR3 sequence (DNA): TGCAGGGGGGGGGCCTATAATTCACCCCTCCACTTT. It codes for CRGGAYNSPLHF.

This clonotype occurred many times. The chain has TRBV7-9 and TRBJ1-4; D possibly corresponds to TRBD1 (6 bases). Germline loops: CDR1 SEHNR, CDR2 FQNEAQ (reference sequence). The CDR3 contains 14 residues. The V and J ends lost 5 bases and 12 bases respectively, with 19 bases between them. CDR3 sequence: CASSPPDRSTQLFF. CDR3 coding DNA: TGTGCCAGCAGCCCTCCGGACAGATCCACTCAACTGTTTTTT. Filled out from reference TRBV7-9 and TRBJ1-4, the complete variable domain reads DTGVSQNPRHKITKRGQNVTFRCDPISEHNRLYWYRQTLGQGPEFLTYFQNEAQLEKSRLLSDRFSAERPKGSFSTLEIQRTEQGDSAMYLCASSPPDRSTQLFFGSGTQLSVL.

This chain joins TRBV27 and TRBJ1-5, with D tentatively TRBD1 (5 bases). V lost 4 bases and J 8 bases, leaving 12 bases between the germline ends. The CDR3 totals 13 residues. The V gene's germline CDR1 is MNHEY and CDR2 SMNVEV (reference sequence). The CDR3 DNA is TGTGCCAGCAGTTATGGGGGGTTGGAGCCCCAGCATTTT. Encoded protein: CASSYGGLEPQHF.

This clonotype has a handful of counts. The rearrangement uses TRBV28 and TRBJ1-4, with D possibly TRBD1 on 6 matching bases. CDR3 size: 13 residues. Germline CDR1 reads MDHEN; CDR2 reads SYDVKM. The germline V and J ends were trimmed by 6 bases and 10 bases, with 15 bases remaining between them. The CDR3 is CASSPGVERKLFF. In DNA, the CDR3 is TGTGCCAGCAGCCCAGGGGTTGAACGAAAACTGTTTTTT. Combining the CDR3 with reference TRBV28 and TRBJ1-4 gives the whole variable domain DVKVTQSSRYLVKRTGEKVFLECVQDMDHENMFWYRQDPGLGLRLIYFSYDVKMKEKGDIPEGYSVSREKKERFSLILESASTNQTSMYLCASSPGVERKLFFGSGTQLSVL.

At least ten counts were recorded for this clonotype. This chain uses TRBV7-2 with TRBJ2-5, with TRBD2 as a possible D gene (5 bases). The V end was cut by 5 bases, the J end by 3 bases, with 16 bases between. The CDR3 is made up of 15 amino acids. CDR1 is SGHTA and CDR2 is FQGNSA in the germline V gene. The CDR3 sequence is CASSPQRSSEETQYF. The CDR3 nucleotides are TGTGCCAGCAGCCCGCAGCGGAGTTCGGAAGAGACCCAGTACTTC.

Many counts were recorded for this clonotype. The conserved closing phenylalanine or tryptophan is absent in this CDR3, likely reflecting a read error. CDR3 sequence reads: CAISESPGGARPDTQYS. CDR3 nucleotide sequence: TGTGCCATCAGTGAGTCCCCCGGGGGCGCGAGGCCAGATACGCAGTATTCT. The rearrangement links TRBV10-3 to TRBJ2-3; tentatively, D is TRBD1 or TRBD2 (6 bases each). The CDR3 covers 17 residues. Germline V gene data show CDR1 as ENHRY and CDR2 as SYGVKD. V was clipped by 0 bases and J by 4 bases, with 17 bases between them.

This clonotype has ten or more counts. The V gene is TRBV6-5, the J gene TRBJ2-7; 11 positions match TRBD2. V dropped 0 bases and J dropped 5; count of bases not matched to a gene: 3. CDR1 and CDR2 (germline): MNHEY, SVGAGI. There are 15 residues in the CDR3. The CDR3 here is CASSYSSGGAHEQYF. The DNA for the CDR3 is TGTGCCAGCAGTTACTCTAGCGGGGGGGCCCACGAGCAGTACTTC.

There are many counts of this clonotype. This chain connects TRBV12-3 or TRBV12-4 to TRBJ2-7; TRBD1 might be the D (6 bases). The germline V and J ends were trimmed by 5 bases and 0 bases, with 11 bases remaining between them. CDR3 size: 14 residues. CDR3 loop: CASSQGKRSYEQYF. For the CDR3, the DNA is TGTGCCAGCAGTCAGGGGAAGCGCTCCTACGAGCAGTACTTC.

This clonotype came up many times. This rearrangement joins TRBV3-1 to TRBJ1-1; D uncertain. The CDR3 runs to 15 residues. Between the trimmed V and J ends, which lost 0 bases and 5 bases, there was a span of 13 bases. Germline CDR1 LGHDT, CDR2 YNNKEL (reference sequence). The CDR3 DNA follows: TGTGCCAGCAGCCAAGAGGGTCTGAGGGAGACTGAAGCTTTCTTT. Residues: CASSQEGLRETEAFF.

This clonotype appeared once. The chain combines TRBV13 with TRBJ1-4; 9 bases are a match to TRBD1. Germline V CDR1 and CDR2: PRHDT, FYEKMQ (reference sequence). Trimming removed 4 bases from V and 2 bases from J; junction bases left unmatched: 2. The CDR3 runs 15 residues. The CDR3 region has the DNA TGTGCCAGCAGCTCGGACAGGGGTACTAATGAAAAACTGTTTTTT. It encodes CASSSDRGTNEKLFF.

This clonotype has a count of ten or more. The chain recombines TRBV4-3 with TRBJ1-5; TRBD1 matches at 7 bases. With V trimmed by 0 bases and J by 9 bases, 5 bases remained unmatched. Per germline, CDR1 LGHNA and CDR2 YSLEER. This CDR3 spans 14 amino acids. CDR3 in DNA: TGCGCCAGCAGCCAAGATAGGGGGCCGACGCCCCAGCATTTT. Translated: CASSQDRGPTPQHF.

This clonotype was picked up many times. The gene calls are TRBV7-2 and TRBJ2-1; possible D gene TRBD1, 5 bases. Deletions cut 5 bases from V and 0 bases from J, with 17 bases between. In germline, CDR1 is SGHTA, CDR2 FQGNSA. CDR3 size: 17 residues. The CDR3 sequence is CASSTWGRGTSYNEQFF. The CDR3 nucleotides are TGTGCCAGCAGCACATGGGGCCGAGGTACCTCCTACAATGAGCAGTTCTTC.

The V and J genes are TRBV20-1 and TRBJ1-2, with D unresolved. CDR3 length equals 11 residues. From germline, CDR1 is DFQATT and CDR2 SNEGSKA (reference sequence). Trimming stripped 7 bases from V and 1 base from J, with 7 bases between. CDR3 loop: CSELRNYGYTF. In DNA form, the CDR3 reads TGCAGTGAGCTGCGTAACTATGGCTACACCTTC.

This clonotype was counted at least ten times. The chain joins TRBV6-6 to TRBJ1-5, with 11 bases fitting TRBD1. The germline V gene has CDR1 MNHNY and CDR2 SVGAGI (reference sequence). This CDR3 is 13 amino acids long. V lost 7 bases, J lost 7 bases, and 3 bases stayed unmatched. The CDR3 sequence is CASTDRGPQPQHF. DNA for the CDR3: TGTGCCAGCACGGACAGGGGGCCACAGCCCCAGCATTTT.

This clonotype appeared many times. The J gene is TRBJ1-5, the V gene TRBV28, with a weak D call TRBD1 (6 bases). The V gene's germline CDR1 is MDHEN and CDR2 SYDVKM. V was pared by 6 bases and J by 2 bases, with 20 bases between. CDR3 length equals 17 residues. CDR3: CASRLRPTGRGNQPQHF. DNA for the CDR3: TGTGCCAGCAGACTACGACCGACAGGAAGAGGCAATCAGCCCCAGCATTTT.

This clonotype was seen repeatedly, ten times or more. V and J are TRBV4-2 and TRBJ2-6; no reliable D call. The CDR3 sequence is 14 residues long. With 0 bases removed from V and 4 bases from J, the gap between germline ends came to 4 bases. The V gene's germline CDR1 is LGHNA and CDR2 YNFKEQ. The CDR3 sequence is CASSQDFGANVLTF. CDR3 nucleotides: TGTGCCAGCAGCCAAGATTTCGGGGCCAACGTCCTGACTTTC.

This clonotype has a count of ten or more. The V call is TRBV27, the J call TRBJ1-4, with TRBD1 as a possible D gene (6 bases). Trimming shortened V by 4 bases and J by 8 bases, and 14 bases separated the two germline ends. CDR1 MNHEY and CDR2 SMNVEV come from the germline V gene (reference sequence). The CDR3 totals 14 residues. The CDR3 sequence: CASSYGGGGEKLFF. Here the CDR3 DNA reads TGTGCCAGCAGTTACGGAGGGGGTGGGGAAAAACTGTTTTTT.

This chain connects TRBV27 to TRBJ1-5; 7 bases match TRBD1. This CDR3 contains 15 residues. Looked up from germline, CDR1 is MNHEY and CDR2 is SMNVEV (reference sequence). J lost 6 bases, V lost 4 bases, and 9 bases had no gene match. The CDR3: CASSSEAGGIQPQHF. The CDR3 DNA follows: TGTGCCAGCAGTTCGGAGGCAGGGGGTATTCAGCCCCAGCATTTT.

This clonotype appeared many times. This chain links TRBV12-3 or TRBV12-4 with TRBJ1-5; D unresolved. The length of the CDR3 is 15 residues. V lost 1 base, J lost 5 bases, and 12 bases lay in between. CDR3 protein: CASSLEGNVHQPQHF. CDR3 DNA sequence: TGTGCCAGCAGTTTAGAAGGAAACGTCCATCAGCCCCAGCATTTT.

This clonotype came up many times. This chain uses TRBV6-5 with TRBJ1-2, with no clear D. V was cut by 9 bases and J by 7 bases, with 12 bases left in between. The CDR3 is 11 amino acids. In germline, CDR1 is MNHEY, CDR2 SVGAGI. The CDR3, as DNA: TGTGCCAGTACCGGGTTATCTGGCTACACCTTC. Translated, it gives CASTGLSGYTF.

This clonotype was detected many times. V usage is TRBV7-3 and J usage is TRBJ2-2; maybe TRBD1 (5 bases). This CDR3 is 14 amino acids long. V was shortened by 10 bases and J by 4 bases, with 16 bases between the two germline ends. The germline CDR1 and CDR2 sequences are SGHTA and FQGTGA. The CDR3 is CATSKGLRTGELFF. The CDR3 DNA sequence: TGTGCCACCTCGAAGGGGCTACGCACCGGGGAGCTGTTTTTT.